The T cell receptor (beta chain) described here comes from a study of blood T cells in healthy people across ages. General study findings and limits: Strong correlation linked observed beta diversity and percent naive T cells. It was held that the diversity estimates obtained from one million T cells were underestimates. Researchers said unsorted PBMCs prevented a conclusive naive versus antigen-experienced comparison.

This clonotype was detected a few times. Antigen unknown. Trimming took 3 bases from V and 11 from J; bases not matched to a gene: 4. The CDR3 covers 12 residues. CDR1 SEHNR and CDR2 FQNEAQ come from the germline V gene (reference sequence). PCR was performed a second time for about 7 to 12 cycles using a sample-barcoded 5' primer and a J-beta primer mix. Each cDNA was tagged by a template-switch adaptor containing 12 random nucleotides. TCRdb reprocessed the 5' RACE reads via MiXCR and lists one record per CDR3 protein. The sample has 650,000 to 700,000 distinct CDR3 sequences, 32% seen once; the top ten hold less than 20%.

This receptor was taken from a woman older than 75 in good health. The V call is TRBV7-9, the J call TRBJ1-1; TRBD1 agrees at 9 bases. Sequencing was carried out using blood. For the CDR3, the DNA is TGTGCCAGCAGCTTCGGACAGGGGCAGGCTTTCTTT. The encoded protein is CASSFGQGQAFF.